This TCR beta chain originates from a study of blood T cell repertoires in COVID-19. For the study at large: Nucleic acid was either cDNA or gDNA, and it came from T cells, B-cell-depleted T cells, or PBMCs.

Per the original data handling: Amplified reference gene primers provided the basis for estimating nucleated cell counts. Produced via immunoSEQ multiplex PCR; TCRdb's table is partial and in-frame only. V and J calls and clone size come straight from that table; D and trimming were deduced from the DNA. The repertoire includes about 89,000 clones, about 83% of them detected once, and about 5.7% sits in the top ten. Seattle patients were enrolled during active infection and followed longitudinally. This CDR3 spans 18 amino acids. V lost 1 base and J lost 4; bases outside the gene matches: 12. Germline assignment: CDR1 SEHNR and CDR2 FQNEAQ (reference sequence).

This TCR derives from a man between 65 and 85 years old with COVID-19, enrolled during active disease. The sequencing sample was made of peripheral blood. This chain connects TRBV7-9 to TRBJ2-1, with 8 bases matching TRBD2. The CDR3 bases are TGTGCCAGCAGCTTAGTGGTACTAGCGGTTGGACTGTACAATGAGCAGTTCTTC. Encoded protein: CASSLVVLAVGLYNEQFF.